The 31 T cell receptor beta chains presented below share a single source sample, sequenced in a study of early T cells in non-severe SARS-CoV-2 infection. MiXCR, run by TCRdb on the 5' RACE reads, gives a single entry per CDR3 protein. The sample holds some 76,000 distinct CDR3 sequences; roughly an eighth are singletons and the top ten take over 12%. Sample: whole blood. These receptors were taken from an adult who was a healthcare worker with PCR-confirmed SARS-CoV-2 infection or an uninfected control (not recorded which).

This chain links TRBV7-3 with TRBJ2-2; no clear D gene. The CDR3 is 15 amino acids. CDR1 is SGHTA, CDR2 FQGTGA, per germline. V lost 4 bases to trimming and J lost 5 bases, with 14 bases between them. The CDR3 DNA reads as TGTGCCAGCAGCTGGGCCGAGGAAGGTACCGGGGAGCTGTTTTTT. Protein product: CASSWAEEGTGELFF.

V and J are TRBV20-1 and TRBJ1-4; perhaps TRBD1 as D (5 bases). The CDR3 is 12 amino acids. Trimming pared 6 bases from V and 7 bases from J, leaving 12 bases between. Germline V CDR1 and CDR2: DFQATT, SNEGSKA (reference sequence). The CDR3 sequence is CSARPGGEKLFF. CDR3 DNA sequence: TGCAGTGCCAGACCGGGGGGTGAAAAACTGTTTTTT.

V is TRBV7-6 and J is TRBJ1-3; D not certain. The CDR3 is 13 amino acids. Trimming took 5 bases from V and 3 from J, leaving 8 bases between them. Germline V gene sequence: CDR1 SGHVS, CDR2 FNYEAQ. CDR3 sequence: CASSLRDGNTIYF. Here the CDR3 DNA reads TGTGCCAGCAGCCTAAGGGATGGAAACACCATATATTTT.

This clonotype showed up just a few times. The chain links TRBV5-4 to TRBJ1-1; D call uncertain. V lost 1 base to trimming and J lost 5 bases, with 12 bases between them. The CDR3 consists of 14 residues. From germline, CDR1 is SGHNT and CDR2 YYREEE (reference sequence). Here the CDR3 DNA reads TGTGCCAGCAGCTTGTCGGGTGGTAGGACTGAAGCTTTCTTT. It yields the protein CASSLSGGRTEAFF.

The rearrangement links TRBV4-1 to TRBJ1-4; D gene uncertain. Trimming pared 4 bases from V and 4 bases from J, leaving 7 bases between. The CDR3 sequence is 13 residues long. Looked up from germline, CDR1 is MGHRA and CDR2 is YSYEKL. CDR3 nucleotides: TGCGCCAGCAGCCGCACCAATAATGAAAAACTGTTTTTT. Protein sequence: CASSRTNNEKLFF.

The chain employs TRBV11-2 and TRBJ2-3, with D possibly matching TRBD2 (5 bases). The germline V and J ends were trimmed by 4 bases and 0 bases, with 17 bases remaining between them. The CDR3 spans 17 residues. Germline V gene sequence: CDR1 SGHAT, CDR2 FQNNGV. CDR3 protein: CASSYRTPGLSTDTQYF. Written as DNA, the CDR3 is TGTGCCAGCAGCTATAGGACCCCCGGACTCAGCACAGATACGCAGTATTTT.

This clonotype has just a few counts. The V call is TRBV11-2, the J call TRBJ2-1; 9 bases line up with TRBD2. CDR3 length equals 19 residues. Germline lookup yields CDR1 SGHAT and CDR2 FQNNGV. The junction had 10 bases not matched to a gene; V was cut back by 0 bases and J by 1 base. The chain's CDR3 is CASSLDPGTSTYSYNEQFF. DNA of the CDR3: TGTGCCAGCAGCTTAGATCCCGGGACTAGCACATATTCCTACAATGAGCAGTTCTTC.

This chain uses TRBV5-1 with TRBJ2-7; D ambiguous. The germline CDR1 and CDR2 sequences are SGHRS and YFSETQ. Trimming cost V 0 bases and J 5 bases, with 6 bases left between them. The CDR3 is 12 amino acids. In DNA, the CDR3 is TGCGCCAGCAGCTTGGTGAGAAACGAGCAGTACTTC. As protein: CASSLVRNEQYF.

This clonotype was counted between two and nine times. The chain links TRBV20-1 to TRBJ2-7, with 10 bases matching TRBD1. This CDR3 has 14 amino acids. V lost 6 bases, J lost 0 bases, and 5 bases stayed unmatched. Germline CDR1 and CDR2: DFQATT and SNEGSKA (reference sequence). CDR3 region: CSARQGASSYEQYF. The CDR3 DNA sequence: TGCAGTGCCAGACAGGGGGCCAGCTCCTACGAGCAGTACTTC.

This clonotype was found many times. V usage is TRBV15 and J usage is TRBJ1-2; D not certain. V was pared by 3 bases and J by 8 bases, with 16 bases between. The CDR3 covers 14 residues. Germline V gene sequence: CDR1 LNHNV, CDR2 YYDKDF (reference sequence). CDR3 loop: CATSRGGESPGYTF. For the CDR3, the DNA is TGTGCCACCAGCAGGGGTGGGGAGAGCCCGGGCTACACCTTC.

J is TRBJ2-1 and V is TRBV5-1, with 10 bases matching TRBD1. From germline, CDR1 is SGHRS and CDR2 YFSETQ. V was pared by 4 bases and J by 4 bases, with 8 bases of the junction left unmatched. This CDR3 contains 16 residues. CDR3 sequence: CASSPLRTGGYNEQFF. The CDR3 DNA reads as TGCGCCAGCAGCCCGCTTAGGACAGGGGGATACAATGAGCAGTTCTTC.

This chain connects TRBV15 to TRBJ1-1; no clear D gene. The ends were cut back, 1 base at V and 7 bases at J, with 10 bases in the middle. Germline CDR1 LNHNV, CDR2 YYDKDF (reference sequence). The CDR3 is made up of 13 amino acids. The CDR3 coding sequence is TGTGCCACCAGCAGAGTACAGAAGAGTGAAGCTTTCTTT. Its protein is CATSRVQKSEAFF.

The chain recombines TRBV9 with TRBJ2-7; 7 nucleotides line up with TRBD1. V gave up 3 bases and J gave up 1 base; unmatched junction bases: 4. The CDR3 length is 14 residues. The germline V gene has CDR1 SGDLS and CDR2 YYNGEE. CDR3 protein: CASSGGQSSYEQYF. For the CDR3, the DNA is TGTGCCAGCAGCGGGGGACAGTCATCCTACGAGCAGTACTTC.

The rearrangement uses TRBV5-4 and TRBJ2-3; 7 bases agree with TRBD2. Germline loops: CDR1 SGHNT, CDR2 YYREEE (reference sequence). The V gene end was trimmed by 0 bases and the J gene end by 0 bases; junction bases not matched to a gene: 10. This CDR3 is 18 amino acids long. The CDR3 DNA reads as TGTGCCAGCAGCTTGGAAGTGCTTGGTAGCGGGAGCACAGATACGCAGTATTTT. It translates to CASSLEVLGSGSTDTQYF.

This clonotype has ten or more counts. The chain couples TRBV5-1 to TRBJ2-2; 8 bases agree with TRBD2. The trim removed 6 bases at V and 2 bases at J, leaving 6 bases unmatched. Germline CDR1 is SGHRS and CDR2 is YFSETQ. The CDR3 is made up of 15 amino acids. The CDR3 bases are TGCGCCAGCAACTGGCGGGGGGCTAACACCGGGGAGCTGTTTTTT. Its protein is CASNWRGANTGELFF.

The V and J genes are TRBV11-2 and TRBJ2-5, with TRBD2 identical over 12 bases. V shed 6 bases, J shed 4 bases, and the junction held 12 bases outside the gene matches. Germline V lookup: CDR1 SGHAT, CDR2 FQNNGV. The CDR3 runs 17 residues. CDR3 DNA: TGTGCCAGCAGATTCGGACTAGCGGGGACCAACGGAGAGACCCAGTACTTC. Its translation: CASRFGLAGTNGETQYF.

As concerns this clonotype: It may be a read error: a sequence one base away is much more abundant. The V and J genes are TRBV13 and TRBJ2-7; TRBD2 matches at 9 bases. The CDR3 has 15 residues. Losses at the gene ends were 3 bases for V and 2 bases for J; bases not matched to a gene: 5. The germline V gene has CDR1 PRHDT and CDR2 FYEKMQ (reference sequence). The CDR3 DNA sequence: TGTGCCAGCAGCTTCAGGACTAGCGAGACCTACGAGCAGTACTTC. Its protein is CASSFRTSETYEQYF.

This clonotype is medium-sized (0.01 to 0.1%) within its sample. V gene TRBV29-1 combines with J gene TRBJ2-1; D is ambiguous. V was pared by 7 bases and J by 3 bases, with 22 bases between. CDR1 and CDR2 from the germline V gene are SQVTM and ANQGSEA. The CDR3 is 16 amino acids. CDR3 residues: CSARGLERIDYNEQFF. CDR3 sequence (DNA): TGCAGCGCCCGAGGCCTAGAAAGGATCGACTACAATGAGCAGTTCTTC.

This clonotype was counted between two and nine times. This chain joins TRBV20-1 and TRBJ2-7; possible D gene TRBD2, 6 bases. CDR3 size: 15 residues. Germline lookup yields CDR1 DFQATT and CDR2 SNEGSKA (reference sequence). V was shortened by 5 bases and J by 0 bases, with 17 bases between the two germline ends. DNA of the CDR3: TGCAGTGCTTTCCCGGGGGTAGGAAACTCCTACGAGCAGTACTTC. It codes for CSAFPGVGNSYEQYF.

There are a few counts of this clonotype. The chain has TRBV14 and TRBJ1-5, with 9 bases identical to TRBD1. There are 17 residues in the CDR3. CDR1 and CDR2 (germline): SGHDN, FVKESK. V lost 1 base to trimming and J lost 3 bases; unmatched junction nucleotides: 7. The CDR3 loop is CASSQAKRTGDNQPQHF. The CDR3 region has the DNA TGTGCCAGCAGCCAAGCCAAAAGGACAGGGGACAATCAGCCCCAGCATTTT.

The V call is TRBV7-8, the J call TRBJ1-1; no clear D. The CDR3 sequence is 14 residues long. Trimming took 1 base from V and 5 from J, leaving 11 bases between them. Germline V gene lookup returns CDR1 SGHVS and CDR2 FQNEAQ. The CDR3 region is CASSLGGHETEAFF. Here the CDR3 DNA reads TGTGCCAGCAGCTTAGGAGGCCACGAGACTGAAGCTTTCTTT.

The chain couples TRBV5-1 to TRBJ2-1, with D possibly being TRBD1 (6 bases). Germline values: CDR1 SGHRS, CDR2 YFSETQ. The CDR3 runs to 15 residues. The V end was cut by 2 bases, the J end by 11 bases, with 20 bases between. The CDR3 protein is CASSFSQGVLGKQFF. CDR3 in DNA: TGCGCCAGCAGCTTCTCACAGGGTGTACTGGGTAAGCAGTTCTTC.

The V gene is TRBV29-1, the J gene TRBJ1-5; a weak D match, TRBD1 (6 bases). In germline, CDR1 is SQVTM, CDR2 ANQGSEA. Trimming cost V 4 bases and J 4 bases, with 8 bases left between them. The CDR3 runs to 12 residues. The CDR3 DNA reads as TGCAGCGTTGGGGGGGCTAATCAGCCCCAGCATTTT. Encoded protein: CSVGGANQPQHF. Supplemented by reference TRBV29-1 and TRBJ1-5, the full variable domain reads SAVISQKPSRDICQRGTSLTIQCQVDSQVTMMFWYRQQPGQSLTLIATANQGSEATYESGFVIDKFPISRPNLTFSTLTVSNMSPEDSSIYLCSVGGANQPQHFGDGTRLSIL.

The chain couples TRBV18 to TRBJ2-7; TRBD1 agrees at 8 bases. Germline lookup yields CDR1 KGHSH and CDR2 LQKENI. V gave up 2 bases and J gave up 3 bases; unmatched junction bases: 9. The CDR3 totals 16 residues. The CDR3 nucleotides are TGTGCCAGCTCACCAGGGACAGGATTTTATGTCTACGAGCAGTACTTC. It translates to CASSPGTGFYVYEQYF.

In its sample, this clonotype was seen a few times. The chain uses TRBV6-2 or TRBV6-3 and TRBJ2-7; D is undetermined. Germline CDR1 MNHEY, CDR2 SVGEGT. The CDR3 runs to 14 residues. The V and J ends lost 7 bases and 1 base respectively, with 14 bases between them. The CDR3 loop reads CASTDLGASYEQYF. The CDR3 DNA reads TGTGCCAGCACTGACCTTGGAGCATCCTACGAGCAGTACTTC.

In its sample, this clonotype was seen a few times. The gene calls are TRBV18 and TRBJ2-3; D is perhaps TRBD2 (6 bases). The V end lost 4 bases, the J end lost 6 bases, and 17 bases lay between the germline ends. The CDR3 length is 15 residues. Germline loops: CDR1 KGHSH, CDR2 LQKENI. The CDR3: CASSQDGSRGDTQYF. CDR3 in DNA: TGTGCCAGCTCACAGGACGGATCCCGGGGGGATACGCAGTATTTT.

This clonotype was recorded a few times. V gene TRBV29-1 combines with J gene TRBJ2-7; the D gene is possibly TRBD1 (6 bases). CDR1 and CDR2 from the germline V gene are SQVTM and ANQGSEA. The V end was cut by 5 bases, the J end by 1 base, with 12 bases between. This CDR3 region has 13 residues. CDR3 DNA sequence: TGCAGCGTTCAAGGACAGTCATCCTACGAGCAGTACTTC. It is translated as CSVQGQSSYEQYF.

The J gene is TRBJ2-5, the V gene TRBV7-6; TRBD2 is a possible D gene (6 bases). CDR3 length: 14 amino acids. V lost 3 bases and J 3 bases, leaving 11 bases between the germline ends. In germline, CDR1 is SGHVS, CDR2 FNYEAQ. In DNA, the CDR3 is TGTGCCAGCAGCTTTGGGGGGTTAAAAGAGACCCAGTACTTC. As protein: CASSFGGLKETQYF.

In DNA form, the CDR3 reads TGCGCCAGCAGCCACCGTATTCAGGCGGAGGGCACCGGGGAGCTGTTTTTT. Protein product: CASSHRIQAEGTGELFF. This chain joins TRBV4-3 and TRBJ2-2; the D gene is possibly TRBD2 (6 bases). Trimming stripped 3 bases from V and 4 bases from J, with 18 bases between. Germline lookup yields CDR1 LGHNA and CDR2 YSLEER. The CDR3 loop spans 17 amino acids.

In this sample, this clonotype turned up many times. CDR3 DNA sequence: TGTGCCAGCAGCTTACTCAGGAACCACCACGAGCAGTACTTC. It encodes CASSLLRNHHEQYF. The gene calls are TRBV11-2 and TRBJ2-7; D remains unclear. The V gene lost 2 bases and the J gene lost 5 bases, with 13 bases spanning the gap. Germline CDR1 is SGHAT and CDR2 is FQNNGV. This CDR3 is 14 amino acids long.

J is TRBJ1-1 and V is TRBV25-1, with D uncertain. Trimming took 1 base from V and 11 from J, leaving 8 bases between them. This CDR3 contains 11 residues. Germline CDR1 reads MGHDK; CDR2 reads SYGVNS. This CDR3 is CASSEFFLAFF. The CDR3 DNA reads TGTGCCAGCAGTGAATTTTTTTTGGCTTTCTTT.